This passage covers 18 T cell receptor beta chains from one sample sequenced in a study of shared clonotypes between healthy human individuals. Data came from immunoSEQ multiplex PCR; TCRdb stores just in-frame clones and leaves some out. Of millions of clones in the sample, approximately 94% were seen once. The naive CD8 fraction comprised CD45RO-negative cells positively selected for CCR7 and excluded terminally differentiated effector memory CD45RA+ cells. The sequenced sample consisted of naive CD8+ T cells from PBMCs. These receptors originate from a young man in good health. Some clones in this sample may be carry-over from other donors' samples.

The chain joins TRBV5-1 to TRBJ2-7; maybe TRBD1 (6 bases). The V end was cut by 2 bases, the J end by 1 base, with 7 bases between. There are 13 residues in the CDR3. CDR1 is SGHRS, CDR2 YFSETQ, per germline. The CDR3 bases are TGCGCCAGCAGCTTCGGGACATCCTACGAGCAGTACTTC. It codes for CASSFGTSYEQYF.

The genes are TRBV10-3 and TRBJ2-1, with D maybe TRBD2 (6 bases). CDR1 is ENHRY, CDR2 SYGVKD, per germline. V lost 0 bases, J lost 3 bases, and 15 bases lay in between. This CDR3 comprises 17 residues. In nucleotides, the CDR3 is TGTGCCATCAGTGAGTCATCCGGGACTCCTAACTACAATGAGCAGTTCTTC. It is translated as CAISESSGTPNYNEQFF.

This clone was detected only a few times. Other DNA sequences in the same sample also yield this CDR3. The chain recombines TRBV7-9 with TRBJ1-2; possibly TRBD1 for D (5 bases). Deletions cut 1 base from V and 4 bases from J, with 7 bases between. The CDR3 length is 13 residues. Germline CDR1 is SEHNR and CDR2 is FQNEAQ (reference sequence). The chain's CDR3 is CASSLGGTYGYTF. The CDR3 DNA reads TGTGCCAGCAGCTTAGGCGGGACCTATGGCTACACCTTC.

This clone was seen once. The chain recombines TRBV9 with TRBJ2-3; 8 nucleotides match TRBD2. J lost 4 bases, V lost 3 bases, and 7 bases had no gene match. Germline V gives CDR1 SGDLS, CDR2 YYNGEE. This CDR3 has 15 amino acids. In DNA form, the CDR3 reads TGTGCCAGCAGCGCCGGGGGGGCCTCGGCAGATACGCAGTATTTT. Its translation is CASSAGGASADTQYF. The entire variable domain, with the rest obtained from reference TRBV9 and TRBJ2-3, is as follows: DSGVTQTPKHLITATGQRVTLRCSPRSGDLSVYWYQQSLDQGLQFLIQYYNGEERAKGNILERFSAQQFPDLHSELNLSSLELGDSALYFCASSAGGASADTQYFGPGTRLTVL.

V is TRBV7-3 and J is TRBJ2-3; TRBD2 matches at 8 bases. Germline CDR1 is SGHTA and CDR2 is FQGTGA. This CDR3 has 15 amino acids. The J segment lost 1 base and the V segment lost 3 bases, leaving 3 bases of the junction unmatched. The CDR3 is CASSFSAGGTDTQYF. The DNA for the CDR3 is TGTGCCAGCAGCTTTTCAGCGGGAGGCACAGATACGCAGTATTTT.

The chain links TRBV2 to TRBJ2-6; 7 bases map to TRBD2. This CDR3 has 18 residues. V shed 6 bases, J shed 0 bases, and the junction held 11 bases outside the gene matches. Germline loops: CDR1 SNHLY, CDR2 FYNNEI. The CDR3 region has the DNA TGTGCCAGCAGCGGAGCGGGATGGGGGACCTCTGGGGCCAACGTCCTGACTTTC. This encodes CASSGAGWGTSGANVLTF.

This chain links TRBV19 with TRBJ2-7; 10 nucleotides align to TRBD2. Trimming took 8 bases from V and 3 from J; bases not matched to a gene: 10. The CDR3 covers 15 residues. The germline CDR1 and CDR2 sequences are LNHDA and SQIVND (reference sequence). The CDR3 DNA reads as TGTGCCAGTTCCCTAGCGGGAGAATCCCTCTACGAGCAGTACTTC. Translation: CASSLAGESLYEQYF.

The chain uses TRBV7-9 and TRBJ1-2, with TRBD1 identical over 7 bases. Germline V gives CDR1 SEHNR, CDR2 FQNEAQ (reference sequence). This CDR3 is 16 amino acids long. With V trimmed by 5 bases and J by 4 bases, 13 bases remained unmatched. The CDR3 is CASSPVRDRDFYGYTF. The CDR3 DNA reads TGTGCCAGCAGCCCGGTCCGGGACAGAGATTTCTATGGCTACACCTTC.

The chain uses TRBV11-1 and TRBJ1-4; D is perhaps TRBD1 (6 bases). Trimming cost V 5 bases and J 6 bases, with 19 bases left between them. Germline CDR1 is SGHAT and CDR2 is FQDESV (reference sequence). The CDR3 loop spans 16 amino acids. Here the CDR3 reads CASSTPPGRGDEKLFF. CDR3 DNA: TGTGCCAGCAGCACACCACCCGGCAGGGGAGATGAAAAACTGTTTTTT.

This chain links TRBV5-6 with TRBJ1-1, with 7 bases matching TRBD1. The V and J ends lost 0 bases and 5 bases, in that order; junction bases with no gene match: 10. There are 16 residues in the CDR3. Germline values: CDR1 SGHDT, CDR2 YYEEEE. In DNA, the CDR3 is TGTGCCAGCAGCTTGGAGGGGGCCTACAGGGGAACTGAAGCTTTCTTT. Residues: CASSLEGAYRGTEAFF.

This chain joins TRBV9 and TRBJ2-7; D gene uncertain. Trimming shortened V by 6 bases and J by 3 bases, and 10 bases separated the two germline ends. Looked up from germline, CDR1 is SGDLS and CDR2 is YYNGEE. This CDR3 is built from 12 residues. CDR3 in DNA: TGTGCCAGCATACGAGGCCTCTACGAGCAGTACTTC. Encoded protein: CASIRGLYEQYF.

The chain recombines TRBV7-9 with TRBJ2-3; D perhaps matches TRBD2 (6 bases). The V gene lost 7 bases and the J gene lost 6 bases, with 11 bases spanning the gap. CDR1 and CDR2 (germline): SEHNR, FQNEAQ (reference sequence). The CDR3 length is 12 residues. Here the CDR3 reads CASTTGRDTQYF. CDR3 DNA: TGTGCCAGCACCACTGGGAGGGATACGCAGTATTTT.

The rearrangement uses TRBV6-5 and TRBJ2-2, with D unresolved. CDR1 is MNHEY, CDR2 SVGAGI, per germline. There are 15 residues in the CDR3. Trimming stripped 2 bases from V and 1 base from J, with 8 bases between. Here the CDR3 reads CASSYGQKNTGELFF. CDR3 nucleotides: TGTGCCAGCAGTTACGGGCAGAAGAACACCGGGGAGCTGTTTTTT.

The genes are TRBV6-1 and TRBJ2-7, with TRBD2 matching 7 bases. The ends lost 8 bases at V and 3 bases at J; junction bases unmatched: 7. The V gene's germline CDR1 is MNHNS and CDR2 SASEGT. The CDR3 has 13 amino acids. CDR3 residues: CASRAGVGYEQYF. The CDR3 DNA follows: TGTGCCAGCCGGGCGGGAGTCGGCTACGAGCAGTACTTC.

Regarding this clone: Other nucleotide sequences in the sample specify the same CDR3. V and J are TRBV27 and TRBJ1-5, with D maybe TRBD1 (6 bases). The CDR3 sequence is 13 residues long. V was clipped by 5 bases and J by 1 base, with 6 bases between them. The germline V gene encodes CDR1 MNHEY and CDR2 SMNVEV (reference sequence). The CDR3 DNA reads as TGTGCCAGCAGTGGGGGCAGCAATCAGCCCCAGCATTTT. It encodes CASSGGSNQPQHF.

The rearrangement joins TRBV7-8 to TRBJ2-7; 13 bases align to TRBD2. The V gene's germline CDR1 is SGHVS and CDR2 FQNEAQ. The J segment lost 4 bases and the V segment lost 7 bases, leaving 10 bases of the junction unmatched. CDR3 length: 16 amino acids. The CDR3 region is CASTEGLAGSHYEQYF. The CDR3 nucleotides are TGTGCCAGCACCGAGGGACTAGCGGGATCCCATTACGAGCAGTACTTC.

The chain couples TRBV7-9 to TRBJ2-7; tentatively, D is TRBD2 (5 bases). The CDR3 sequence is 15 residues long. Between the trimmed V and J ends, which lost 3 bases and 0 bases, there was a span of 12 bases. The germline gives CDR1 SEHNR, CDR2 FQNEAQ (reference sequence). Written as DNA, the CDR3 is TGTGCCAGCAGCTTTTCCCCGGGGAGCTCCTACGAGCAGTACTTC. It encodes CASSFSPGSSYEQYF.

This chain joins TRBV11-2 and TRBJ2-1; TRBD2 agrees at 7 bases. From germline, CDR1 is SGHAT and CDR2 FQNNGV. After removal of 0 bases from V and 8 bases from J, the junction contained 13 bases not matched to a gene. The CDR3 covers 17 residues. The CDR3 spells CASSLELAIRFGDEQFF. The CDR3 DNA reads as TGTGCCAGCAGCTTAGAACTAGCGATCCGCTTTGGGGATGAGCAGTTCTTC.